This passage covers 10 T cell receptor beta chains from one sample sequenced in a study of blood T cells in healthy people across ages. The use of a sample-barcoded 5' primer and a J-beta primer mix characterized a second PCR of about 7 to 12 cycles. TCRdb independently ran MiXCR on the 5' RACE reads; one entry per CDR3 protein. The data show approximately 800,000 distinct CDR3 sequences, just over 55% seen once. The sample consisted of blood. The receptors come from a middle-aged man in good health.

This clonotype has more than one count but fewer than ten. The chain has TRBV20-1 and TRBJ2-7; D gene uncertain. Between the trimmed V and J ends, which lost 1 base and 0 bases, there was a span of 10 bases. In germline, CDR1 is DFQATT, CDR2 SNEGSKA (reference sequence). This CDR3 contains 14 residues. Written as DNA, the CDR3 is TGCAGTGCTAGAGGTCAAGGGTTCTCCTACGAGCAGTACTTC. This codes for CSARGQGFSYEQYF.

The V gene is TRBV7-9, the J gene TRBJ2-4, with D perhaps matching TRBD2 (5 bases). This CDR3 has 14 amino acids. Germline assignment: CDR1 SEHNR and CDR2 FQNEAQ (reference sequence). With 4 bases removed from V and 8 bases from J, the gap between germline ends came to 15 bases. The CDR3 protein is CASSSEGLGDIQYF. CDR3 nucleotides: TGTGCCAGCAGCTCTGAGGGTCTTGGGGACATTCAGTACTTC.

This chain joins TRBV11-1 and TRBJ1-2; TRBD1 agrees at 10 bases. CDR1 is SGHAT, CDR2 FQDESV, per germline (reference sequence). The CDR3 extends over 15 amino acids. V gave up 5 bases and J gave up 2 bases; unmatched junction bases: 5. The CDR3 region has the DNA TGTGCCAGCAGCACCGGACAGGGGGGGAACTATGGCTACACCTTC. This codes for CASSTGQGGNYGYTF.

The rearrangement links TRBV9 to TRBJ2-7; the match to TRBD2 covers 10 bases. TRBJ2-5 explains the end of the DNA better; the J call may be wrong. CDR1 is SGDLS, CDR2 YYNGEE, per germline. The CDR3 runs to 16 residues. The CDR3 loop is CASSVARASGRETQYF. The CDR3 coding sequence is TGTGCCAGCAGCGTAGCCCGGGCTAGCGGGAGAGAGACCCAGTACTTC.

The chain recombines TRBV28 with TRBJ2-5; the D gene is possibly TRBD1 (6 bases). The CDR3 sequence is 14 residues long. Germline CDR1 reads MDHEN; CDR2 reads SYDVKM. The V and J ends lost 5 bases and 3 bases respectively, with 13 bases between them. CDR3 bases: TGTGCCAGCAGTGAAGGACAGCCTGAAGAGACCCAGTACTTC. Protein product: CASSEGQPEETQYF. Drawing the rest from reference TRBV28 and TRBJ2-5, the complete variable domain is DVKVTQSSRYLVKRTGEKVFLECVQDMDHENMFWYRQDPGLGLRLIYFSYDVKMKEKGDIPEGYSVSREKKERFSLILESASTNQTSMYLCASSEGQPEETQYFGPGTRLLVL.

The chain links TRBV4-3 to TRBJ2-5; 8 bases are shared with TRBD1. The better agreement between TRBJ2-7 and the DNA end casts doubt on the J call. CDR3 length equals 14 residues. In germline, CDR1 is LGHNA, CDR2 YSLEER. The chain's CDR3 is CASSHDDRGREQYF. DNA for the CDR3: TGCGCCAGCAGCCACGACGACAGGGGTCGCGAGCAGTACTTC.

V usage is TRBV9 and J usage is TRBJ2-5; D is ambiguous. V lost 0 bases and J 0 bases, leaving 6 bases between the germline ends. Germline CDR1 is SGDLS and CDR2 is YYNGEE. CDR3 length: 14 amino acids. CDR3 loop: CASSVGVHQETQYF. CDR3 nucleotide sequence: TGTGCCAGCAGCGTAGGGGTTCACCAAGAGACCCAGTACTTC. Using reference TRBV9 and TRBJ2-5 for the parts outside the CDR3, the full variable domain is DSGVTQTPKHLITATGQRVTLRCSPRSGDLSVYWYQQSLDQGLQFLIQYYNGEERAKGNILERFSAQQFPDLHSELNLSSLELGDSALYFCASSVGVHQETQYFGPGTRLLVL.

This chain connects TRBV28 to TRBJ2-5, with D hard to call. V was cut by 1 base and J by 2 bases, with 14 bases left in between. In germline, CDR1 is MDHEN, CDR2 SYDVKM. This CDR3 contains 16 residues. The CDR3, as DNA: TGTGCCAGCAGTTTATCCGGTGGGGTCCATCAAGAGACCCAGTACTTC. The encoded protein is CASSLSGGVHQETQYF. The full variable domain, its missing parts supplied by reference TRBV28 and TRBJ2-5, is DVKVTQSSRYLVKRTGEKVFLECVQDMDHENMFWYRQDPGLGLRLIYFSYDVKMKEKGDIPEGYSVSREKKERFSLILESASTNQTSMYLCASSLSGGVHQETQYFGPGTRLLVL.

The J gene is TRBJ2-7, the V gene TRBV9; 8 bases align to TRBD2. Germline trimming cut 4 bases from V and 4 bases from J; bases unmatched to any gene: 16. CDR1 SGDLS and CDR2 YYNGEE come from the germline V gene. The length of the CDR3 is 17 residues. CDR3 amino acids: CASSSTGGGPASYEQYF. DNA of the CDR3: TGTGCCAGCAGCTCCACCGGGGGGGGGCCCGCATCTTACGAGCAGTACTTC.

This clonotype was seen a few times. The genes are TRBV11-2 and TRBJ1-2; TRBD1 matches 8 bases. The CDR3 length is 16 residues. The V gene's germline CDR1 is SGHAT and CDR2 FQNNGV. V lost 1 base and J lost 4; bases outside the gene matches: 8. CDR3 sequence reads: CASSLVADRVTYGYTF. The CDR3, as DNA: TGTGCCAGCAGCTTAGTGGCGGACAGGGTAACCTATGGCTACACCTTC.